This TCR beta chain was observed in a study of control samples from healthy donors and cancer patients. Method: immunoSEQ multiplex PCR; TCRdb's copy keeps in-frame clones and lacks some. Among some 100,000 clones listed, 86% were seen once. V lost 7 bases, J lost 5 bases, and 15 bases lay in between. The CDR3 runs to 13 residues. The V gene is TRBV12-3 or TRBV12-4, the J gene TRBJ2-7, with D possibly called TRBD1 or TRBD2 (5 bases each). Material for sequencing was blood. The sequence came from a woman in her forties or fifties in good health. CDR3 amino acids: CASKPGGFHEQYF. As DNA, the CDR3 is TGTGCCAGCAAGCCTGGGGGTTTCCACGAGCAGTACTTC.